A single sample is the source of the 29 T cell receptor beta chains below, sequenced in a study of T-cell memory formation after mild COVID-19. TCRdb fed the 5' RACE reads into MiXCR, producing one record per CDR3 protein. The table shows 190,000 or so distinct CDR3 sequences, with about 20% occurring only once. The sequencing input was PBMCs or a T cell subset sorted from them (not recorded which). The receptor set was obtained from an adult woman who had mild COVID-19 (a few samples of this study predate the infection). Cell type and time point are not known.

This clonotype appeared a few times. This chain joins TRBV27 and TRBJ2-7; 9 positions match TRBD1. The J segment lost 5 bases and the V segment lost 6 bases, leaving 8 bases of the junction unmatched. This CDR3 region has 14 residues. CDR1 and CDR2 from the germline V gene are MNHEY and SMNVEV (reference sequence). The CDR3 region is CASSPTGGSDEQYF. The CDR3 bases are TGTGCCAGCAGCCCTACAGGGGGCTCGGACGAGCAGTACTTC.

This clonotype has more than one count but fewer than ten. The CDR3 bases are TGCACCCTTCCCCCCACTTGGGTACAGCGTCCCTACGCTGACTATGGCTACACCTTC. It encodes CTLPPTWVQRPYADYGYTF. The chain couples TRBV20-1 to TRBJ1-2; no reliable D call. The CDR3 sequence is 19 residues long. CDR1 and CDR2 (germline): DFQATT, SNEGSKA (reference sequence).

This clonotype turned up a few times. The chain links TRBV30 to TRBJ2-3; D ambiguous. Trimming removed 2 bases at V and 1 base at J, with 10 bases between. Looked up from germline, CDR1 is GTSNPN and CDR2 is SVGIG (reference sequence). The CDR3 totals 14 residues. Written as DNA, the CDR3 is TGTGCCTGGAGTTTGAGCTTGGGCACAGATACGCAGTATTTT. Amino acids: CAWSLSLGTDTQYF.

The V and J genes are TRBV28 and TRBJ1-6; the D is unclear. Trimming shortened V by 3 bases and J by 5 bases, and 17 bases separated the two germline ends. Germline assignment: CDR1 MDHEN and CDR2 SYDVKM. The CDR3 is 17 residues long. CDR3 region: CASSFGQRDQNNSPLHF. In DNA form, the CDR3 reads TGTGCCAGCAGTTTCGGGCAGCGAGACCAAAATAATTCACCCCTCCACTTT.

The chain employs TRBV9 and TRBJ2-2; no clear D. The CDR3 contains 14 residues. The V gene lost 6 bases and the J gene lost 1 base, with 10 bases spanning the gap. Per the germline V gene, CDR1 is SGDLS and CDR2 is YYNGEE. As DNA, the CDR3 is TGTGCCAGCATGGTCTCCGTGAACACCGGGGAGCTGTTTTTT. Residues: CASMVSVNTGELFF.

The rearrangement links TRBV29-1 to TRBJ1-5, with a tentative D call TRBD1 (5 bases). This CDR3 contains 13 residues. Trimming took 4 bases from V and 3 from J, leaving 10 bases between them. Germline CDR1 and CDR2: SQVTM and ANQGSEA. CDR3 protein: CSVGGQFNQPQHF. The CDR3 DNA reads TGCAGCGTTGGTGGACAATTCAATCAGCCCCAGCATTTT.

This clonotype came up a few times. The CDR3 DNA is TGTGCCAGCAGTTCGCGTGGGAGGATCGACGAGCAGTACTTC. The encoded protein is CASSSRGRIDEQYF. The chain links TRBV27 to TRBJ2-7; possible D gene TRBD2, 6 bases. The germline gives CDR1 MNHEY, CDR2 SMNVEV (reference sequence). Trimming removed 4 bases at V and 5 bases at J, with 15 bases between. This CDR3 has 14 residues.

V gene TRBV7-2 combines with J gene TRBJ1-2; TRBD1 is a possible D gene (6 bases). V lost 5 bases and J 4 bases, leaving 14 bases between the germline ends. The CDR3 covers 14 residues. Germline CDR1 and CDR2: SGHTA and FQGNSA. CDR3 amino acids: CASSPRGAGYGYTF. CDR3 nucleotide sequence: TGTGCCAGCAGCCCGAGGGGGGCTGGCTATGGCTACACCTTC.

J is TRBJ1-2 and V is TRBV15, with D possibly being TRBD1 (6 bases). The V gene's germline CDR1 is LNHNV and CDR2 YYDKDF (reference sequence). The CDR3 is 13 residues long. Trimming removed 3 bases at V and 3 bases at J, with 8 bases between. The CDR3 loop reads CATSSRGYYGYTF. DNA of the CDR3: TGTGCCACCAGCAGCAGGGGTTACTATGGCTACACCTTC.

This clonotype has at least ten counts. CDR3 sequence (DNA): TGTGCCAGCAGCTTAACTTACAGCAACCAAGAGACCCAGTACTTC. Its translation is CASSLTYSNQETQYF. This chain joins TRBV7-2 and TRBJ2-5; no clear D. In germline, CDR1 is SGHTA, CDR2 FQGNSA. V lost 2 bases and J lost 0, with 10 bases in between. This CDR3 spans 15 amino acids.

This clonotype appeared once. The V gene is TRBV12-3 or TRBV12-4, the J gene TRBJ1-1; possible D gene TRBD1, 5 bases. There are 14 residues in the CDR3. V shed 3 bases and J shed 6 bases, with 14 bases lying between them. DNA of the CDR3: TGTGCCAGCAGTTTTGGGTACCGAGGGGCTGAAGCTTTCTTT. It is translated as CASSFGYRGAEAFF.

The chain links TRBV4-3 to TRBJ1-1; 8 bases are a match to TRBD1. Germline trimming cut 1 base from V and 3 bases from J; bases unmatched to any gene: 10. Germline loops: CDR1 LGHNA, CDR2 YSLEER. The CDR3 sequence is 17 residues long. The CDR3 coding sequence is TGCGCCAGCAGCCAAGGGAGGACAGGGCGGTGGGACACTGAAGCTTTCTTT. This gives the protein CASSQGRTGRWDTEAFF.

This clonotype was observed a handful of times. The genes are TRBV12-3 or TRBV12-4 and TRBJ2-2; D is possibly TRBD1 or TRBD2 (6 bases each). Trimming removed 4 bases at V and 1 base at J, with 13 bases between. The CDR3 length is 16 residues. CDR3 sequence (DNA): TGTGCCAGCAGTTACTTAGGGGGGTGGAACACCGGGGAGCTGTTTTTT. It codes for CASSYLGGWNTGELFF.

This clonotype has only a few counts. This chain connects TRBV15 to TRBJ2-7; D possibly corresponds to TRBD2 (6 bases). The CDR3 consists of 15 residues. Trimming stripped 6 bases from V and 3 bases from J, with 18 bases between. Germline-derived CDR1 and CDR2 are LNHNV and YYDKDF (reference sequence). CDR3 protein: CATSSTRDSDYEQYF. CDR3 coding DNA: TGTGCCACCAGTTCAACCCGGGACTCCGACTACGAGCAGTACTTC.

This clonotype came up a few times. This rearrangement joins TRBV29-1 to TRBJ2-3; TRBD1 agrees at 8 bases. V gave up 6 bases and J gave up 4 bases; unmatched junction bases: 9. CDR1 and CDR2 (germline): SQVTM, ANQGSEA. The CDR3 is 14 residues long. CDR3 in amino acids: CSVLWTGWADTQYF. Written as DNA, the CDR3 is TGCAGCGTCCTCTGGACAGGGTGGGCAGATACGCAGTATTTT.

This clonotype was counted many times. The chain joins TRBV23-1 to TRBJ2-3, with D unclear. TRBV23-1 is an ORF for which the function is uncertain. The length of the CDR3 is 15 residues. V dropped 6 bases and J dropped 1 base, with 14 bases sitting between them. The CDR3 DNA sequence: TGCGCCAGCAGGGTATTGGGCAGGTGCACAGATACGCAGTATTTT. This gives the protein CASRVLGRCTDTQYF.

The chain carries TRBV24-1 and TRBJ2-1; D possibly matches TRBD1 or TRBD2 (5 bases each). The CDR3 length is 13 residues. In germline, CDR1 is KGHDR, CDR2 SFDVKD. The V end lost 0 bases, the J end lost 6 bases, and 5 bases lay between the germline ends. The CDR3 protein is CATSDLGGNEQFF. The CDR3 DNA reads TGTGCCACCAGTGATTTGGGGGGCAATGAGCAGTTCTTC.

J is TRBJ1-5 and V is TRBV12-3 or TRBV12-4; no clear D gene. The CDR3 covers 12 residues. Trimming stripped 1 base from V and 7 bases from J, with 5 bases between. The CDR3 DNA reads as TGTGCCAGCAGTTTAGAGGGACAGCCCCAGCATTTT. Amino acids: CASSLEGQPQHF.

The genes are TRBV5-1 and TRBJ2-7, with TRBD2 matching 14 bases. J lost 5 bases, V lost 0 bases, and 1 base had no gene match. CDR1 and CDR2 from the germline V gene are SGHRS and YFSETQ. The CDR3 spans 15 residues. The CDR3 DNA sequence: TGCGCCAGCAGCTTGGGACTAGCGGGGGGGCACGAGCAGTACTTC. It translates to CASSLGLAGGHEQYF.

This clonotype was seen a few times. The chain is built from TRBV19 and TRBJ1-1; D may be TRBD1 (6 bases). V lost 7 bases, J lost 3 bases, and 9 bases lay in between. The germline gives CDR1 LNHDA, CDR2 SQIVND (reference sequence). This CDR3 contains 12 residues. The CDR3 DNA follows: TGTGCCAGTATTTACAGGGACACTGAAGCTTTCTTT. Its translation: CASIYRDTEAFF. Full variable domain (rest looked up from reference TRBV19 and TRBJ1-1): DGGITQSPKYLFRKEGQNVTLSCEQNLNHDAMYWYRQDPGQGLRLIYYSQIVNDFQKGDIAEGYSVSREKKESFPLTVTSAQKNPTAFYLCASIYRDTEAFFGQGTRLTVV.

The chain employs TRBV30 and TRBJ1-2; D gene unclear. The germline gives CDR1 GTSNPN, CDR2 SVGIG (reference sequence). The CDR3 runs 12 residues. V lost 0 bases, J lost 8 bases, and 10 bases lay in between. Here the CDR3 DNA reads TGTGCCTGGAGTGTAGGTCGGGAGGGCTACACCTTC. Protein product: CAWSVGREGYTF.

The table lists this clonotype with many counts. This sequence joins TRBV27 and TRBJ2-1; no clear D gene. V dropped 5 bases and J dropped 8 bases, with 19 bases sitting between them. This CDR3 has 15 amino acids. Per germline, CDR1 MNHEY and CDR2 SMNVEV (reference sequence). As DNA, the CDR3 is TGTGCCAGCAGTCTCACAGAGACGATTATCGATGAGCAGTTCTTC. Amino acid sequence: CASSLTETIIDEQFF.

This clonotype showed up just a few times. The chain carries TRBV4-1 and TRBJ2-7; perhaps TRBD2 as D (6 bases). CDR1 is MGHRA and CDR2 is YSYEKL in the germline V gene. The CDR3 length is 16 residues. V lost 0 bases, J lost 2 bases, and 14 bases lay in between. DNA of the CDR3: TGCGCCAGCAGCCAAGATTTGGGGGGTCGGGCCTACGAGCAGTACTTC. It translates to CASSQDLGGRAYEQYF.

This clonotype was counted a few times. The V gene is TRBV7-9, the J gene TRBJ2-1; TRBD2 is a possible D gene (8 bases). V lost 6 bases and J lost 4, with 19 bases in between. Germline assignment: CDR1 SEHNR and CDR2 FQNEAQ (reference sequence). The CDR3 runs to 16 residues. As DNA, the CDR3 is TGTGCCAGCAGAAGTGCGGGGGGACAGCTATACAATGAGCAGTTCTTC. This translates into CASRSAGGQLYNEQFF.

This clonotype has only a few counts. This rearrangement joins TRBV6-5 to TRBJ2-3; D remains unclear. From germline, CDR1 is MNHEY and CDR2 SVGAGI. The V and J ends lost 2 bases and 1 base respectively, with 16 bases between them. The CDR3 contains 17 residues. The CDR3: CASSYEEPESGTDTQYF. CDR3 DNA sequence: TGTGCCAGCAGTTACGAGGAACCAGAGTCGGGCACAGATACGCAGTATTTT.

The chain recombines TRBV7-6 with TRBJ2-5, with D unclear. The CDR3 sequence is 12 residues long. Trimming took off 5 bases at V and 9 bases at J, with 13 bases between the two ends. Germline assignment: CDR1 SGHVS and CDR2 FNYEAQ. The CDR3 sequence is CASSLTPRAQYF. CDR3 DNA sequence: TGTGCCAGCAGCCTGACACCGCGAGCCCAGTACTTC.

This clonotype was recorded a few times. The chain recombines TRBV19 with TRBJ1-5; D not certain. Trimming stripped 3 bases from V and 0 bases from J, with 6 bases between. In germline, CDR1 is LNHDA, CDR2 SQIVND (reference sequence). The CDR3 has 14 residues. For the CDR3, the DNA is TGTGCCAGTAGTATCACCTCTAGCAATCAGCCCCAGCATTTT. Translating it yields CASSITSSNQPQHF.

This clonotype appeared a few times. The CDR3 nucleotides are TGTGCCAGCAGCACTCAGGGGGGCGGGAGCGGAGAGACCCAGTACTTC. Translating gives CASSTQGGGSGETQYF. The V and J genes are TRBV11-3 and TRBJ2-5, with D possibly called TRBD1 or TRBD2 (7 bases each). With 5 bases removed from V and 4 bases from J, the gap between germline ends came to 20 bases. The CDR3 is 16 amino acids. Germline V gives CDR1 SGHNT, CDR2 YENEEA.

This clonotype was found a few times. This rearrangement joins TRBV7-9 to TRBJ2-3; TRBD2 matches at 8 bases. V was clipped by 2 bases and J by 2 bases; unmatched bases: 3. This CDR3 contains 15 residues. Germline-derived CDR1 and CDR2 are SEHNR and FQNEAQ (reference sequence). The CDR3 DNA sequence: TGTGCCAGCAGCTTATCACTAGCGGTCACAGATACGCAGTATTTT. It is translated as CASSLSLAVTDTQYF.